This T cell receptor beta chain was sequenced for a study of naive and memory T cell subsets. Concerning this clonotype: Its antigen remains unknown.

Study-level points and caveats: A few larger clonotypes appeared in naive repertoires, especially CD8, possibly memory cells re-expressing CD45RA. From naive to CM, EM and EMRA, diversity decreased and Gini increased.

From germline, CDR1 is SGDLS and CDR2 YYNGEE. The CDR3 covers 14 residues. Between the trimmed V and J ends, which lost 2 bases and 1 base, there was a span of 7 bases. Both TRBC1 and TRBC2 were covered by a beta constant-region primer of two equimolar oligonucleotides. Four rounds of PCR amplified the ligated cDNA using nested alpha and beta constant-region primers plus SP2. TCRdb itself ran the UMI-ligation and nested PCR reads through MiXCR, one entry per CDR3 protein. The profile covers around 140,000 distinct CDR3 sequences, with approximately 20% appearing a single time and approximately 0.58% taken by the ten largest.

Sample: naive CD8+ T cells from blood. The chain couples TRBV9 to TRBJ1-5; D not certain. This TCR came from a human donor in good health. The CDR3 here is CASSVYGSNQPQHF. CDR3 bases: TGTGCCAGCAGCGTCTATGGAAGCAATCAGCCCCAGCATTTT.